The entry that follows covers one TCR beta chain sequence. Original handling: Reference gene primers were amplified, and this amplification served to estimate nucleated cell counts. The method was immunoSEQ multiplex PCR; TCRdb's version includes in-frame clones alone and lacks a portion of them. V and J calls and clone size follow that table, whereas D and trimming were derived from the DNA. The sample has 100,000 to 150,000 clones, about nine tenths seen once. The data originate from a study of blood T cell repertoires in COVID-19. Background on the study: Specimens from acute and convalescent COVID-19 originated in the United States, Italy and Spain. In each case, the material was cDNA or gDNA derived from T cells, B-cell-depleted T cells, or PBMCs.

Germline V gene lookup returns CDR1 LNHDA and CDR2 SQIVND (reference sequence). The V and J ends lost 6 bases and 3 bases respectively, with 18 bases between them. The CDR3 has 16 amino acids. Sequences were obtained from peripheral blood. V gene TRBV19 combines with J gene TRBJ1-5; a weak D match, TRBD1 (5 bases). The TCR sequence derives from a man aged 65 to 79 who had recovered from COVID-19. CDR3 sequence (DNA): TGTGCCAGTAGCATGATGGTCGGGGGAGTCAATCAGCCCCAGCATTTT. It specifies CASSMMVGGVNQPQHF.